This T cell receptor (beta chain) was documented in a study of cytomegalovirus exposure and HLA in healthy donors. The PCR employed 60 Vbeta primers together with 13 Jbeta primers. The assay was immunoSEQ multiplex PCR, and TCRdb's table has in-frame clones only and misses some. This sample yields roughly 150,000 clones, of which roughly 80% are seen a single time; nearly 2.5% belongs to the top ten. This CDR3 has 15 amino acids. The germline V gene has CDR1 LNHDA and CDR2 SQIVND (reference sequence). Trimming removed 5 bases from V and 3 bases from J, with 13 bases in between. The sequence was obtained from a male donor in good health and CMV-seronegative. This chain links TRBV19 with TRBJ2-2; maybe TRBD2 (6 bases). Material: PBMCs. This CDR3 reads CASSSGERDTGELFF. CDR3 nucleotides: TGTGCCAGTAGTTCGGGGGAACGGGACACCGGGGAGCTGTTTTTT.